Detailed here is one TCR beta chain. Its antigen remains unidentified. The sample holds no much larger clone one base away, and base qualities are not on file. TCRbeta CDR3 regions were amplified from genomic DNA by means of the immunoSEQ Assay, a bias-controlled multiplex PCR. The study's processing was this. Nucleated cell counts per sample were estimated from amplification of reference gene primers within the assay. To quantify the absolute abundance of each unique TCRbeta CDR3 rearrangement, sequence reads were collapsed and filtered. For each sample, productive Simpson clonality was calculated by taking the square root of Simpson's diversity index across productive rearrangements. In TCRdb, the immuneACCESS table is reduced to in-frame sequences with V and J assigned. These tables do not hold every clone; where another copy was compared, an unresolved V gene accounts for under half, and the others remain unexplained. Clone size and the V and J calls come from that table; the DNA yielded D and trimming. In this sample the table shows roughly 410,000 clones, about nine tenths of which occur a single time. The leading ten clones occupy 1.5% to 1.7% of the sample.

This record comes from a study of blood T cell repertoires in COVID-19 (dated by TCRdb to about 2020). Looking at the study overall: Collaborator samples came from the United States, Italy and Spain and covered acute and convalescent phases of COVID-19. The material from the prospective study consisted of cDNA or gDNA derived from T cells, B-cell-depleted T cells, or PBMCs. A de-identified subject ID, COVID-19 status, age in years and sex were almost always included in the sample metadata. Samples were obtained from the ongoing ImmuneRACE study (first 160 participants) and from over 1,000 subjects provided by 6 global collaborators. A freely available public database, intended as a resource for researchers studying the immune response to SARS-CoV-2, is where the repertoires were released. Where available, HLA class I and class II types were obtained from metadata supplied by the sample provider rather than from assay-based typing. Deeply sampled blood TCRbeta repertoires from subjects exposed to, actively infected with, or recovered from COVID-19 were included in the dataset.

In Seattle, one collaborating source enrolled patients while the infection was active and tracked those patients longitudinally over the course of disease. The collaborating institutions used their own protocols to collect whole blood in K2EDTA tubes. For TCRbeta analysis, collaborators shipped samples as frozen whole blood, isolated PBMCs, or DNA extracted from either of those sample types. Broader findings and caveats from the paper: How much clinical and demographic metadata was included differed by source and by participant, and the metadata was provided uncurated.

Sample: peripheral blood. This clonotype was sampled from a woman aged 35 to 49 with COVID-19, enrolled during active disease.

The DNA sequence is TGTGCCAGCACAGGTCCACAGGGTGGGTCGGGTCAGCCCCAGCATTTT. Translated, it gives CASTGPQGGSGQPQHF. The V and J segments used are TRBV2 and TRBJ1-5; a weak D assignment points to TRBD1 (6 bases agree). From a lookup of the germline V gene, CDR1 and CDR2 are SNHLY and FYNNEI. A distance of 22 bases separates the germline ends of V and J, which lose 7 bases and 6 bases respectively. The CDR3, from cysteine to phenylalanine, totals 16 residues. The read is trimmed to its CDR3 DNA, 48 bases read in frame from base 1.